The rows below give T cell receptor beta chains drawn from one sample of a study of blood T cell repertoires in COVID-19. Some clones are missing from TCRdb's copy, which holds only in-frame ones; the method was immunoSEQ multiplex PCR. The repertoire holds approximately 440,000 clones, roughly 91% seen once, with 0.6% in the top ten. Sequencing was done on a sample of PBMCs or T cells enriched from blood (not recorded which). These receptors came from a man aged 18 to 29 who had recovered from COVID-19. The CDR3 runs from the conserved cysteine through the conserved F or W. Each record gives: clone size, V gene, CDR3 protein. Clone size is not always given. Where it is, it says once, few, many or a class for expanded clones.

clone size: .; V gene: TRBV7-9; CDR3 protein: CASRATGENYGYTF
clone size: .; V gene: TRBV14; CDR3 protein: CASSQEFAVQGDYEQYF
clone size: .; V gene: TRBV7-3; CDR3 protein: CASSPGWFSEQFF
clone size: once; V gene: TRBV27; CDR3 protein: CASSPTVLGGYTF
clone size: .; V gene: TRBV5-4; CDR3 protein: CASSLDSNSPLHF
clone size: .; V gene: TRBV2; CDR3 protein: CASSDAVYGYTF
clone size: .; V gene: TRBV27; CDR3 protein: CASRGGTAINYGYTF
clone size: few; V gene: TRBV3-1/TRBV3-2; CDR3 protein: CASSDRQGGYGYTF
clone size: .; V gene: TRBV6-1; CDR3 protein: CASSEGSGEKLFF
clone size: .; V gene: TRBV15; CDR3 protein: CATNHEEGIAGGYTF
clone size: .; V gene: TRBV19; CDR3 protein: CASSPQGRSYNEQFF
clone size: .; V gene: TRBV6-5; CDR3 protein: CASSYAGQGLEKLFF
clone size: .; V gene: TRBV11-2; CDR3 protein: CASSLDRVNIQYF
clone size: .; V gene: TRBV27; CDR3 protein: CASSNRDHLGLANQPQHF
clone size: .; V gene: TRBV29-1; CDR3 protein: CSVSPGLANYEQYF
clone size: .; V gene: TRBV7-6; CDR3 protein: CASSLDRGSSNSPLHF
clone size: .; V gene: TRBV7-3; CDR3 protein: CASSLIQGNEQFF
clone size: few; V gene: TRBV19; CDR3 protein: CASSRLGGDHQPQHF
clone size: .; V gene: TRBV19; CDR3 protein: CASEGTGIVGYTF
clone size: .; V gene: TRBV5-1; CDR3 protein: CASSTRGLAGDTQYF
clone size: .; V gene: TRBV11-2; CDR3 protein: CASSLVGGSDEQYF
clone size: .; V gene: TRBV15; CDR3 protein: CATSRENRGGYTF
clone size: .; V gene: TRBV29-1; CDR3 protein: CSVGDRGLTEAFF